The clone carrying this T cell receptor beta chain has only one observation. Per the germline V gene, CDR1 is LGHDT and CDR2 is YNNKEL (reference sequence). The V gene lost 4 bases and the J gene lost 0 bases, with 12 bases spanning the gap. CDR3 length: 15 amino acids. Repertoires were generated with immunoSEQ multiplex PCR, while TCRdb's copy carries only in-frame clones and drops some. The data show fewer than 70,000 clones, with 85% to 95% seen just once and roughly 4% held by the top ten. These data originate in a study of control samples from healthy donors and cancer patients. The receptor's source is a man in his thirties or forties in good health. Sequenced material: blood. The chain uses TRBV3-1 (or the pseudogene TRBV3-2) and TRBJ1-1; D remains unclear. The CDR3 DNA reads TGTGCCAGCAGCCCCTCCTTAGGTATGAACACTGAAGCTTTCTTT. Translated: CASSPSLGMNTEAFF.